A selection of T cell receptor beta chains follows, all from one sample in a study of Ad26.COV2.S vaccination and SARS-CoV-2 variants. Profiled with immunoSEQ multiplex PCR; TCRdb holds only in-frame clones, not every one. This sample yields 300,000 to 350,000 clones, of which 70% to 90% are seen a single time; roughly 1.9% belongs to the top ten. The sequencing here drew on peripheral blood, taken in a trial of Ad26.COV2.S vaccine versus placebo. The receptors were sampled from a person aged 18-65 years who received the Ad26.COV2.S COVID-19 vaccine or a placebo. CDR3s include the opening cysteine and the closing phenylalanine or tryptophan.

j_gene: TRBJ1-2
v_gene: TRBV2
CDR3aa: CASSDGRSSNYGYTF

j_gene: TRBJ1-2
v_gene: TRBV5-1
CDR3aa: CASARPNAYGYTF

j_gene: TRBJ1-1
v_gene: TRBV11-2
CDR3aa: CASSLAVNTEAFF

j_gene: TRBJ2-7
v_gene: TRBV3-1/TRBV3-2
CDR3aa: CASSQSGKQGSYEQYF

j_gene: TRBJ2-5
v_gene: TRBV6-6
CDR3aa: CASSYQRAGGRETQYF

j_gene: TRBJ2-3
v_gene: TRBV12-3/TRBV12-4
CDR3aa: CASSRTDTQYF

j_gene: TRBJ1-2
v_gene: TRBV3-1/TRBV3-2
CDR3aa: CASSQVESDYGYTF

j_gene: TRBJ1-1
v_gene: TRBV25-1
CDR3aa: CASSDHRRNTEAFF

j_gene: TRBJ1-1
v_gene: TRBV10-3
CDR3aa: CAISEGADGTEAFF

j_gene: TRBJ2-5
v_gene: TRBV4-1
CDR3aa: CASSQERKAGKVTQYF

j_gene: TRBJ2-2
v_gene: TRBV5-5
CDR3aa: CASSSWTGTGELFF

j_gene: TRBJ2-7
v_gene: TRBV28
CDR3aa: CASSPTSGTQGYEQYF

j_gene: TRBJ2-1
v_gene: TRBV4-1
CDR3aa: CASSRTGWAYEQFF

j_gene: TRBJ2-7
v_gene: TRBV28
CDR3aa: CASSSGSSYEQYF

j_gene: TRBJ1-3
v_gene: TRBV7-2
CDR3aa: CASSLGTPNSGNTIYF

j_gene: TRBJ2-7
v_gene: TRBV12-5
CDR3aa: CASGLFAGSLLPEQYF